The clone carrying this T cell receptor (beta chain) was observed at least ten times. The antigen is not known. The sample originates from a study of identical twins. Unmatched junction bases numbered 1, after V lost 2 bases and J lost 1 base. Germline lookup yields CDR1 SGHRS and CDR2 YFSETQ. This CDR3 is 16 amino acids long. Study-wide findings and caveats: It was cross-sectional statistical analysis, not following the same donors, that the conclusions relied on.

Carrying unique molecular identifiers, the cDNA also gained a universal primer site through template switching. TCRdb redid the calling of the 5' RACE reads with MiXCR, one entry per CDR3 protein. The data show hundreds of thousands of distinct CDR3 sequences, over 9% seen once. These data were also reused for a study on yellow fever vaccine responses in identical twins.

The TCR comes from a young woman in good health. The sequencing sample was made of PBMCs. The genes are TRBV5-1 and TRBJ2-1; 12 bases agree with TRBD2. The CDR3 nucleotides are TGCGCCAGCAGCTTCGGGACTAGCGGGTCCTACAATGAGCAGTTCTTC. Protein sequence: CASSFGTSGSYNEQFF. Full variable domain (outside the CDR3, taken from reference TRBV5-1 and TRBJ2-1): KAGVTQTPRYLIKTRGQQVTLSCSPISGHRSVSWYQQTPGQGLQFLFEYFSETQRNKGNFPGRFSGRQFSNSRSEMNVSTLELGDSALYLCASSFGTSGSYNEQFFGPGTRLTVL.